The rows below give T cell receptor beta chains drawn from one sample of a study of T-cell reconstitution after alpha-beta-depleted transplantation in children. TCRdb redid the calling of the PCR reads with MiXCR, one entry per CDR3 protein. The repertoire holds around 800,000 distinct CDR3 sequences, with around 17% as singletons. The sequenced sample was PBMCs, mostly from graft donor cells, obtained 360 days after TCRalphabeta/CD19-depleted stem cell transplant. The source is a male patient younger than 18 who had a stem cell transplant for acute lymphoblastic leukemia, so the T cells may come from the graft donor. The conserved cysteine and the conserved F or W are not part of the CDR3 here. Fields, in order: V gene, CDR3 protein.

TRBV7-9 ASSLVGGTQPQH
TRBV5-1 ASSLAAGETQY
TRBV7-2 ASSLAGLAGMEDEQF
TRBV9 ASSYTSSHGETQY
TRBV29-1 SVGAGQGPYGYT
TRBV7-9 ASSLPGQTRETQY
TRBV7-8 ASSSRPRANEQF
TRBV5-1 ASSLRTAGGILLRYNEQF
TRBV27 ASSPHSYNEQF
TRBV4-1 ASSHVGGPRNQPQH
TRBV4-1 ASSHRGFAYEQY
TRBV29-1 SVEVSGPTDTQY
TRBV27 ASSGAGISEAF
TRBV6-1 ASRRDSLNYGYT
TRBV9 ASSAGHMNTGELF
TRBV12-3/TRBV12-4 ASSLGGSLGETQY
TRBV4-1 AISPGGRGVVGSYNEQF
TRBV20-1 IPRDGRSSPLH
TRBV19 ASKGRGPANTGELF
TRBV29-1 SVRSALGPYEQY
TRBV2 ASSLLGLAGGGQF
TRBV7-2 ASSLRGRTGYGNEQF
TRBV4-2 ASSQAGGQGMYEQF
TRBV14 ASSLVTNTGELF
TRBV4-1 ASSPHSTDPRF
TRBV24-1 ATSDRRDPNTGELF
TRBV11-2 ASSPSGTREYEQY
TRBV7-9 ASSSWKTEAF
TRBV27 ASSLQGGVNGYT
TRBV12-3/TRBV12-4 ASSGSGKRQY
TRBV9 ASSARTGTHNEQF
TRBV7-2 ASSSLRVGLGTDTQY
TRBV9 ASSGRKTGGFNEQF
TRBV20-1 SARDLAGHTEAF
TRBV24-1 ATSAGDSSGANVLT
TRBV28 ASTSQRTGNYGYT
TRBV18 ASSPRIADYNEQF
TRBV12-3/TRBV12-4 ASRPPGLVTDTQY
TRBV12-3/TRBV12-4 ASSLGLAGAFSEQF